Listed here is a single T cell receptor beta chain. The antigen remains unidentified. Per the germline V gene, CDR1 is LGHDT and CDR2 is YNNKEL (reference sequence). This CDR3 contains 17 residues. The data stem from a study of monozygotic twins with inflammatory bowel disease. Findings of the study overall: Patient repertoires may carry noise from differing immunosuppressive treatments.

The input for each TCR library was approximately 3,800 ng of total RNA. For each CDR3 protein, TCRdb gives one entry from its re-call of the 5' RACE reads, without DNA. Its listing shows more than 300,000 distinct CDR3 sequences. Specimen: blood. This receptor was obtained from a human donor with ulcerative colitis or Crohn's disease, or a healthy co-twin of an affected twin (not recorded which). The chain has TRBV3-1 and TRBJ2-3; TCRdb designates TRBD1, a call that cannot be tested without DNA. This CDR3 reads CASSQEGSGEGTDTQYF.